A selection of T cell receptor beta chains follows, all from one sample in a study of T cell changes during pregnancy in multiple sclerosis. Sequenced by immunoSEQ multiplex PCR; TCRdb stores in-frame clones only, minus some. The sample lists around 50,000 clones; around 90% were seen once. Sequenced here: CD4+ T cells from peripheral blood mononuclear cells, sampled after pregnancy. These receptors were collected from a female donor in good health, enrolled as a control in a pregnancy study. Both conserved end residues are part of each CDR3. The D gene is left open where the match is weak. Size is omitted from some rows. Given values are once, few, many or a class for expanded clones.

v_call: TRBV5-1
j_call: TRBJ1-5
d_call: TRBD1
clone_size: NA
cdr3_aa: CASSSTGGNQPQHF
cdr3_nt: TGCGCCAGCAGCTCCACAGGGGGGAATCAGCCCCAGCATTTT

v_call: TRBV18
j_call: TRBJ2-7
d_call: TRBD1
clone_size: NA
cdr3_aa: CASSPNRDSLYEQYF
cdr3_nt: TGTGCCAGCTCACCGAACAGGGACAGCCTCTACGAGCAGTACTTC

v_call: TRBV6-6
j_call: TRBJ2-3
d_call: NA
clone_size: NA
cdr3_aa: CASSLELSTQYF
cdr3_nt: TGTGCCAGCAGCCTCGAACTATCGACGCAGTATTTT

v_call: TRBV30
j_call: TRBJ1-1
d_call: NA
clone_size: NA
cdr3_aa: CAWIGVNTEAFF
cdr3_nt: TGTGCCTGGATAGGGGTCAACACTGAAGCTTTCTTT

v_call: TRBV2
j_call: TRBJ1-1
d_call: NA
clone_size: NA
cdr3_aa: CASRGNLAVPNTEAFF
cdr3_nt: TGTGCCAGCAGGGGAAATCTAGCAGTGCCGAACACTGAAGCTTTCTTT

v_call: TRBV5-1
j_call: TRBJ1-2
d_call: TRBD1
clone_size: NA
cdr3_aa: CASSTGTGLQGYTF
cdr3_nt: TGCGCCAGCAGCACCGGGACAGGGCTTCAGGGCTACACCTTC

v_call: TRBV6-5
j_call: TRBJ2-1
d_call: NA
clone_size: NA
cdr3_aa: CASSYSRGEQFF
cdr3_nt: TGTGCCAGCAGTTACTCGCGTGGTGAGCAGTTCTTC

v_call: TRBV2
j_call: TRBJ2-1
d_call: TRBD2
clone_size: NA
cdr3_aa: CASSVSLLARVEQFF
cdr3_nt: TGTGCCAGCAGTGTCTCTCTACTAGCGAGGGTTGAGCAGTTCTTC

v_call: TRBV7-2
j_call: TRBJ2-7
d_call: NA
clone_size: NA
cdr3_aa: CASSLRDSIYEQYF
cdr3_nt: TGTGCCAGCAGCTTGCGGGACAGTATCTACGAGCAGTACTTC

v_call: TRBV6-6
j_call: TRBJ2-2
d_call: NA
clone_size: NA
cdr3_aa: CASRQGFGGELFF
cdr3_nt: TGTGCCAGCAGGCAGGGGTTTGGCGGGGAGCTGTTTTTT

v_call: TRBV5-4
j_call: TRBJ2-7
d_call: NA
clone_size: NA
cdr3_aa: CASSLDLFDSSYEQYF
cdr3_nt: TGTGCCAGCAGCTTGGATCTTTTTGATAGCTCCTACGAGCAGTACTTC

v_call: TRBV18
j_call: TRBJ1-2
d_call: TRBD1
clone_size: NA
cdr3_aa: CASSLGQVFDYGYTF
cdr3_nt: TGTGCCAGCTCACTAGGACAGGTATTTGACTATGGCTACACCTTC

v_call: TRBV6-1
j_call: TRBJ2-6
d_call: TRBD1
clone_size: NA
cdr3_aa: CASSVGTVDIWANVLTF
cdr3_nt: TGTGCCAGCAGTGTCGGGACAGTGGATATCTGGGCCAACGTCCTGACTTTC

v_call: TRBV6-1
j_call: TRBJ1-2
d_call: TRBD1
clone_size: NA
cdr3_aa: CASRPLGGTGIYTF
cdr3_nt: TGTGCCAGCAGACCCCTGGGGGGGACAGGGATATACACCTTC

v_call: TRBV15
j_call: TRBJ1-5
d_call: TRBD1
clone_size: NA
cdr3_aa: CATSREIGTVSQPQHF
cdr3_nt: TGTGCCACCAGCAGAGAGATAGGGACAGTTTCACAGCCCCAGCATTTT

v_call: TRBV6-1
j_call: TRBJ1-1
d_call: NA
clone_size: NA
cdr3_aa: CAITEGNRAEAFF
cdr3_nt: TGTGCCATCACAGAAGGCAACCGAGCTGAAGCTTTCTTT

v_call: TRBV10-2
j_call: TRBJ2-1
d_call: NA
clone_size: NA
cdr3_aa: CASSVVNEQFF
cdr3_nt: TGCGCCAGCAGTGTCGTCAATGAGCAGTTCTTC

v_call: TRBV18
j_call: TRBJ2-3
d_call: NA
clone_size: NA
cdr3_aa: CASSPLGAGDTQYF
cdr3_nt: TGTGCCAGCTCACCCCTCGGTGCGGGAGATACGCAGTATTTT

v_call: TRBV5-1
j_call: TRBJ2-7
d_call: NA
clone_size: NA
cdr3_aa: CASSLDPTGYEQYF
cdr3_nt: TGCGCCAGCAGCTTGGACCCGACGGGCTACGAGCAGTACTTC

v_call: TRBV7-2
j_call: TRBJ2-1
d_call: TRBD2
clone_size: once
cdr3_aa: CASSSGLAGWQFF
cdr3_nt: TGTGCCAGCAGCTCCGGACTAGCGGGATGGCAGTTCTTC

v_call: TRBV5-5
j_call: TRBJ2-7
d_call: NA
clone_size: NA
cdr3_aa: CASSSPSGHLSSSYEQYF
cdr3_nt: TGTGCCAGCAGCTCCCCCTCGGGACACTTATCAAGCTCCTACGAGCAGTACTTC

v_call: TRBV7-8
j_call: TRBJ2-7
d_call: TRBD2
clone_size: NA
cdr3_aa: CASSQNSGRRNEQYF
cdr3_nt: TGTGCCAGCAGCCAAAATAGCGGGAGAAGAAACGAGCAGTACTTC

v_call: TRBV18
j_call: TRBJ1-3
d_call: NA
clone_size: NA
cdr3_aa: CASSPLQGSGNTIYF
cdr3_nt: TGTGCCAGCTCACCACTCCAGGGCTCTGGAAACACCATATATTTT

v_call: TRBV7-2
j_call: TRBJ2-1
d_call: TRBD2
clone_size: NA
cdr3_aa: CASSFLAGGGNEQFF
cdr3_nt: TGTGCCAGCAGCTTTCTAGCGGGAGGGGGAAATGAGCAGTTCTTC

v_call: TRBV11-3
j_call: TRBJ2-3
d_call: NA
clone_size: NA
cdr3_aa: CASSWESGGTDTQYF
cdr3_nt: TGTGCCAGCAGCTGGGAAAGCGGAGGCACAGATACGCAGTATTTT

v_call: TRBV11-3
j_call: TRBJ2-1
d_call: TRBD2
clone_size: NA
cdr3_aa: CASSRNGLADQQFF
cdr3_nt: TGTGCCAGCAGCCGAAACGGACTAGCGGACCAGCAGTTCTTC

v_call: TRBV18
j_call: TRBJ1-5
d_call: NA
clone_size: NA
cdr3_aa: CASSPSRVYQPQHF
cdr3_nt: TGTGCCAGCTCACCAAGCAGGGTGTATCAGCCCCAGCATTTT

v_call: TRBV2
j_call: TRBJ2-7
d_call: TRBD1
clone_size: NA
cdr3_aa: CASTRDRGPYEQYF
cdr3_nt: TGTGCCAGCACCCGCGACAGGGGCCCCTACGAGCAGTACTTC

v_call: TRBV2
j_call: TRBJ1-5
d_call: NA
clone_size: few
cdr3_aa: CASSEQGRNQPQHF
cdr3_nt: TGTGCCAGCAGTGAACAGGGTCGCAATCAGCCCCAGCATTTT

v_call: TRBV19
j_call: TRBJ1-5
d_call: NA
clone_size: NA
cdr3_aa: CASSIEGARNQPQHF
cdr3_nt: TGTGCCAGTAGTATAGAAGGGGCGCGAAATCAGCCCCAGCATTTT

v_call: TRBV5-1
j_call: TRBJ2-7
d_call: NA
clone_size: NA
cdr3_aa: CASSLAGTYGSYEQYF
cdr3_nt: TGCGCCAGCAGCTTGGCGGGGACATATGGTTCCTACGAGCAGTACTTC

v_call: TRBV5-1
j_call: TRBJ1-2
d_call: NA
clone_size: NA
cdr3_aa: CASSLVTGALYGYTF
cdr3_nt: TGCGCCAGCAGCTTGGTTACAGGAGCCCTCTATGGCTACACCTTC

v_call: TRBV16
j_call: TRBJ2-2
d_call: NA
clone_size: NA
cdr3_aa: CASSQNQQGTGELFF
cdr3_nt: TGTGCCAGCAGCCAAAATCAACAGGGCACCGGGGAGCTGTTTTTT

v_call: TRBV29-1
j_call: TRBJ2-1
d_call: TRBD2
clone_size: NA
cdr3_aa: CSVGTSGSHEQFF
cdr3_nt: TGCAGCGTTGGGACTAGCGGGAGCCATGAGCAGTTCTTC

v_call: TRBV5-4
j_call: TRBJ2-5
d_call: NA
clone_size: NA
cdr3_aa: CASSYREQETQYF
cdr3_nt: TGTGCCAGCAGCTACCGGGAACAAGAGACCCAGTACTTC

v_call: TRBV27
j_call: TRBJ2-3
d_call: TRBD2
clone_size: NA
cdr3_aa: CASSVGAGVRADTQYF
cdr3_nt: TGTGCCAGCAGTGTTGGGGCGGGAGTCAGGGCAGATACGCAGTATTTT

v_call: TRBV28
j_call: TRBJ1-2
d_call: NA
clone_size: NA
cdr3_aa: CASSLLSGGDYGYTF
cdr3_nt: TGTGCCAGCAGTTTATTATCGGGGGGCGACTATGGCTACACCTTC

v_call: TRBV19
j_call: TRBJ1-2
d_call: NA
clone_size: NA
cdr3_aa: CASSKGGGLNGYTF
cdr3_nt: TGTGCCAGTTCCAAGGGGGGGGGTTTGAATGGCTACACCTTC

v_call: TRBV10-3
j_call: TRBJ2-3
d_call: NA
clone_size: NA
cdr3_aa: CAIRPTRAFTDTQYF
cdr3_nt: TGTGCCATCAGGCCGACTAGGGCGTTCACAGATACGCAGTATTTT

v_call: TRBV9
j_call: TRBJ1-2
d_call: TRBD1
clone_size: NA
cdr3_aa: CASSYEQGNYGYTF
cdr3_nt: TGTGCCAGCAGCTACGAACAGGGGAACTATGGCTACACCTTC

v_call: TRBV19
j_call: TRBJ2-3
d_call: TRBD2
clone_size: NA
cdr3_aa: CASQGLAAGTDTQYF
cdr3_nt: TGTGCCAGTCAGGGACTAGCGGCGGGCACAGATACGCAGTATTTT

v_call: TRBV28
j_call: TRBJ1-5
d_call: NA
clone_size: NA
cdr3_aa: CASSFWQGRGNQPQHF
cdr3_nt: TGTGCCAGCAGTTTTTGGCAGGGTAGGGGCAATCAGCCCCAGCATTTT